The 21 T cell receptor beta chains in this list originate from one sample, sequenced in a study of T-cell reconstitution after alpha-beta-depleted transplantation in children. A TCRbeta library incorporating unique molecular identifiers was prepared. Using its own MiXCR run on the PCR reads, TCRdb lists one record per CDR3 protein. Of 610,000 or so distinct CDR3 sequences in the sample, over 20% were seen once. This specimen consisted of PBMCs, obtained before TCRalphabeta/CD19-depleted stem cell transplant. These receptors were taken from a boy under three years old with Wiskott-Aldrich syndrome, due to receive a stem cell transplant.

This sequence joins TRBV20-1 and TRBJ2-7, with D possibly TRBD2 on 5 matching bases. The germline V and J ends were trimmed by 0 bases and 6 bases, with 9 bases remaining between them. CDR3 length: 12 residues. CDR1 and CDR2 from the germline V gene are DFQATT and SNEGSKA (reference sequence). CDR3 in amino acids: CSARDRGFEQYF. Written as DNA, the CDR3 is TGCAGTGCTAGAGATCGGGGTTTCGAGCAGTACTTC.

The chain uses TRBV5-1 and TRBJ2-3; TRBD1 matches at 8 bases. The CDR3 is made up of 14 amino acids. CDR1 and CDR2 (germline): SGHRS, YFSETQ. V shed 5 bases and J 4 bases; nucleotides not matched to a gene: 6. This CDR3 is CASRLGQGADTQYF. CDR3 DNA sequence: TGCGCCAGCAGACTCGGACAGGGCGCAGATACGCAGTATTTT.

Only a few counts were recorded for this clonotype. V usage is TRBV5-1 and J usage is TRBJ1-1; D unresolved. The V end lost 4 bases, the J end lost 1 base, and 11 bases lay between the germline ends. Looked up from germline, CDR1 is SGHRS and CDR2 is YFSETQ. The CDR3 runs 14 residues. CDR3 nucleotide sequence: TGCGCCAGCAGCCGAAACGTGGGGAACACTGAAGCTTTCTTT. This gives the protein CASSRNVGNTEAFF.

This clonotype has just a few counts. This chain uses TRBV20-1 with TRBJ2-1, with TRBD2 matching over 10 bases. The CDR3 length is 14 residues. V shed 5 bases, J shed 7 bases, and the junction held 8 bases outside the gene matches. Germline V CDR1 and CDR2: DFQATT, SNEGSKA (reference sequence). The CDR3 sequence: CSAGLWTSGNEQFF. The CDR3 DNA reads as TGCAGTGCTGGCCTCTGGACTAGCGGAAATGAGCAGTTCTTC.

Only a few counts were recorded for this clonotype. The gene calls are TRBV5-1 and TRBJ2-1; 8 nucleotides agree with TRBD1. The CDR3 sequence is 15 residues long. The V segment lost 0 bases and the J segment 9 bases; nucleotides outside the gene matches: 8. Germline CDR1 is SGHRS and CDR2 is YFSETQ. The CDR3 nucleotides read TGCGCCAGCAGCTTGGTTGCAGGGGGCGTTGGTGAGCAGTTCTTC. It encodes CASSLVAGGVGEQFF.

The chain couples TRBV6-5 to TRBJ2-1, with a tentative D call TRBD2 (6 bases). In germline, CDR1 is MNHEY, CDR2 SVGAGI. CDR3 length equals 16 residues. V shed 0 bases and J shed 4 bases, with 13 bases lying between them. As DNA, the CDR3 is TGTGCCAGCAGTTACTCAGGAGGGAGTGGTTACAATGAGCAGTTCTTC. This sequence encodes CASSYSGGSGYNEQFF.

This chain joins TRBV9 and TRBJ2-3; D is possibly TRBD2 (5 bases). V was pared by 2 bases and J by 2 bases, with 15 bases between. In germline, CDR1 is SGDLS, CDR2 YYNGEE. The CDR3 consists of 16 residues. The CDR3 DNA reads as TGTGCCAGCAGCGTTGTAGCGTCTCTCTACACAGATACGCAGTATTTT. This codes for CASSVVASLYTDTQYF. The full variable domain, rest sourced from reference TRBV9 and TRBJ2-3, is DSGVTQTPKHLITATGQRVTLRCSPRSGDLSVYWYQQSLDQGLQFLIQYYNGEERAKGNILERFSAQQFPDLHSELNLSSLELGDSALYFCASSVVASLYTDTQYFGPGTRLTVL.

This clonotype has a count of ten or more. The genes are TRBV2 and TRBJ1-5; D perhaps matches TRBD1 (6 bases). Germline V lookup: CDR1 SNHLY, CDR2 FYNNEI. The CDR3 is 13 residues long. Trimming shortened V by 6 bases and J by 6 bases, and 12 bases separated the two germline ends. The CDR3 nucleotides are TGTGCCAGCAGACAGGGTTCCAGTCAGCCCCAGCATTTT. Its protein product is CASRQGSSQPQHF.

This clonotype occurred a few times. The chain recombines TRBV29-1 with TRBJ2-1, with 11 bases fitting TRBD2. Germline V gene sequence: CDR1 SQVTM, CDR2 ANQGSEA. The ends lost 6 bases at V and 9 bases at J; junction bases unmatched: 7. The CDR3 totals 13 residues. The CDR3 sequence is CSVGLAGISEQFF. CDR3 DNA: TGCAGCGTCGGACTAGCGGGCATCAGTGAGCAGTTCTTC.

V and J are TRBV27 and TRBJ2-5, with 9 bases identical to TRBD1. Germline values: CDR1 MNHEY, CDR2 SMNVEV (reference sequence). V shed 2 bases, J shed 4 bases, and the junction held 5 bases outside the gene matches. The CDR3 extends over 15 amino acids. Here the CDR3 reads CASSLPGQGIETQYF. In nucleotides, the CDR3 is TGTGCCAGCAGTTTACCGGGACAGGGAATAGAGACCCAGTACTTC.

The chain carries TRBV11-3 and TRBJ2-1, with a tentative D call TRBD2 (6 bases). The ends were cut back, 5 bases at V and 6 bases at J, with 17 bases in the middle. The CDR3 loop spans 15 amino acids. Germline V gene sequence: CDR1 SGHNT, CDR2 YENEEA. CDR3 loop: CASSPISGEGNEQFF. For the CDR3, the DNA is TGTGCCAGCAGCCCCATTTCGGGAGAGGGCAATGAGCAGTTCTTC.

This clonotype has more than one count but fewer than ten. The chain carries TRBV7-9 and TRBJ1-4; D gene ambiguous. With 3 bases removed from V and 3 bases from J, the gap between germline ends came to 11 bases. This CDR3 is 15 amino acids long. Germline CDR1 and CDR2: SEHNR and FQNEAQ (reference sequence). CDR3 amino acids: CASSFAGKANEKLFF. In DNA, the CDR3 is TGTGCCAGCAGCTTCGCCGGGAAAGCTAATGAAAAACTGTTTTTT. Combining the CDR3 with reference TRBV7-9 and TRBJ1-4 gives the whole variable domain DTGVSQNPRHKITKRGQNVTFRCDPISEHNRLYWYRQTLGQGPEFLTYFQNEAQLEKSRLLSDRFSAERPKGSFSTLEIQRTEQGDSAMYLCASSFAGKANEKLFFGSGTQLSVL.

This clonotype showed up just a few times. The CDR3 DNA is TGTGCCAGCAGTGGGAACCCGGAGACCCAGTACTTC. It codes for CASSGNPETQYF. This chain connects TRBV28 to TRBJ2-5; the D is unclear. The V gene's germline CDR1 is MDHEN and CDR2 SYDVKM. V lost 5 bases and J lost 5, with 9 bases in between. The CDR3 is made up of 12 amino acids.

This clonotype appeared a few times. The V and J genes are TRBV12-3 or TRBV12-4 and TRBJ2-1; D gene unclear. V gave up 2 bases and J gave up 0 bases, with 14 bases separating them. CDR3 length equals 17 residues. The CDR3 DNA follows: TGTGCCAGCAGTTTACAACATGGCGCGAGCTCCTACAATGAGCAGTTCTTC. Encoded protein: CASSLQHGASSYNEQFF.

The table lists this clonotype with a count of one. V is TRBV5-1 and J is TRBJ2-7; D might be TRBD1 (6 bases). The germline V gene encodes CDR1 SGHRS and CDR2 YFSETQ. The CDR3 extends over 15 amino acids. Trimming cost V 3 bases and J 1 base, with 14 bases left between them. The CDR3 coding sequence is TGCGCCAGCAGCTATGGAGGACAGAGATCCTACGAGCAGTACTTC. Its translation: CASSYGGQRSYEQYF. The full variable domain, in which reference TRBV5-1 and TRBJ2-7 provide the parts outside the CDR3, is KAGVTQTPRYLIKTRGQQVTLSCSPISGHRSVSWYQQTPGQGLQFLFEYFSETQRNKGNFPGRFSGRQFSNSRSEMNVSTLELGDSALYLCASSYGGQRSYEQYFGPGTRLTVT.

CDR3 in DNA: TGTGCCAGCAGACCGAGGGCCTCTAGCACAGATACGCAGTATTTT. This translates into CASRPRASSTDTQYF. V usage is TRBV5-8 and J usage is TRBJ2-3; the D gene is possibly TRBD2 (5 bases). The V gene lost 5 bases and the J gene lost 0 bases, with 13 bases spanning the gap. Germline CDR1 reads SGHTS; CDR2 reads YDEGEE. The CDR3 runs 15 residues.

In DNA form, the CDR3 reads TGCAGTGCTAGAGATCCCGCTAGCGGGAGATTCGAGCAGTTCTTC. This sequence encodes CSARDPASGRFEQFF. The V call is TRBV20-1, the J call TRBJ2-1; 10 nucleotides align to TRBD2. The V gene end was trimmed by 0 bases and the J gene end by 10 bases; junction bases not matched to a gene: 9. CDR1 and CDR2 (germline): DFQATT, SNEGSKA (reference sequence). This CDR3 is built from 15 residues.

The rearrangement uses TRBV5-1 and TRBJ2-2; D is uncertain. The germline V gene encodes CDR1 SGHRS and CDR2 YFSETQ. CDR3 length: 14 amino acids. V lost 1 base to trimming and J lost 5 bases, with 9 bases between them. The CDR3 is CASSLYTRTGELFF. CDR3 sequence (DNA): TGCGCCAGCAGCTTGTATACGAGGACCGGGGAGCTGTTTTTT. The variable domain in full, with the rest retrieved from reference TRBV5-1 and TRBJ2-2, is KAGVTQTPRYLIKTRGQQVTLSCSPISGHRSVSWYQQTPGQGLQFLFEYFSETQRNKGNFPGRFSGRQFSNSRSEMNVSTLELGDSALYLCASSLYTRTGELFFGEGSRLTVL.

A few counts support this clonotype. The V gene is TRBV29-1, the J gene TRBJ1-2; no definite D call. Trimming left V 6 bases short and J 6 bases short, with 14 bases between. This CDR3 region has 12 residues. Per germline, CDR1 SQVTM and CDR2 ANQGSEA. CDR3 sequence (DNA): TGCAGCGTGGGCACATCGGTCAATGGCTACACCTTC. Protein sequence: CSVGTSVNGYTF.

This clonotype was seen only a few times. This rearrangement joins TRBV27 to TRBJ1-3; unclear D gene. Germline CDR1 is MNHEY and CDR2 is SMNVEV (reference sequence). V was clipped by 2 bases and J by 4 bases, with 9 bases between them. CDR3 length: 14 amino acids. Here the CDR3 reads CASSLKPSGNTIYF. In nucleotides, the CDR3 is TGTGCCAGCAGTTTAAAACCTAGCGGAAACACCATATATTTT.

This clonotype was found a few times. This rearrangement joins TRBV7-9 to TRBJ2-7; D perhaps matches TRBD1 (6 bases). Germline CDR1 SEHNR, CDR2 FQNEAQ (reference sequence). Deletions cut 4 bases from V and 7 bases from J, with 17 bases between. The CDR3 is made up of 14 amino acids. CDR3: CASSSRDTLGEQYF. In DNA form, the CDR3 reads TGTGCCAGCAGCTCCCGGGACACCCTCGGAGAGCAGTACTTC.